This T cell receptor (beta chain) was found in a study of T-cell reconstitution after alpha-beta-depleted transplantation in children. Study observations and caveats: The authors attributed T-cell counts and diversity one year after transplant mostly to newly produced T cells.

With respect to this clonotype: The target antigen is unknown.

This CDR3 spans 14 amino acids. Trimming cost V 4 bases and J 4 bases, with 12 bases left between them. The germline gives CDR1 SGHRS, CDR2 YFSETQ. Library preparation (for TCRbeta) was performed with unique molecular identifiers. TCRdb processed the PCR reads anew with MiXCR; each CDR3 protein has one entry. The sample lists around 700,000 distinct CDR3 sequences; about 12% were seen once. The rearrangement joins TRBV5-1 to TRBJ2-1; D ambiguous. This TCR was sampled from a girl aged 2-10 years with congenital amegakaryocytic thrombocytopenia, due to receive a stem cell transplant. Sample: PBMCs, taken before TCRalphabeta/CD19-depleted stem cell transplant. The DNA of the CDR3 is TGCGCCAGCAGCACCGAAGGGCTATACAATGAGCAGTTCTTC. This translates into CASSTEGLYNEQFF.